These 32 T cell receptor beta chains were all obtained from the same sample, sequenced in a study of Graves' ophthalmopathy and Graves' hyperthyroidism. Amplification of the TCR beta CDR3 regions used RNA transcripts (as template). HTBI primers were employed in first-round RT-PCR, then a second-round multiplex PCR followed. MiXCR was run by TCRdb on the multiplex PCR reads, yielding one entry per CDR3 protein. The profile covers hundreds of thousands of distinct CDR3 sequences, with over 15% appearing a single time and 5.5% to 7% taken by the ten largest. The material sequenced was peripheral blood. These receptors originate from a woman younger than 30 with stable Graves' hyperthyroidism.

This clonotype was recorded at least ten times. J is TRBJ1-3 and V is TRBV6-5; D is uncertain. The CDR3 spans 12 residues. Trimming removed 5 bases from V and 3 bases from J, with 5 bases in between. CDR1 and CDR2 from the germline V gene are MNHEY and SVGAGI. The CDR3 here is CASSNLGNTIYF. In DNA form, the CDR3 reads TGTGCCAGCAGTAACCTTGGAAACACCATATATTTT.

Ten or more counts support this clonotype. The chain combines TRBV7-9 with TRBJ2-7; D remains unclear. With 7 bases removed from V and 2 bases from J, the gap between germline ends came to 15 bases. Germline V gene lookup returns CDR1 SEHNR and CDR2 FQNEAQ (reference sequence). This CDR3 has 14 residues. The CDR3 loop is CASTRQTNTYEQYF. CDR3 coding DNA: TGTGCCAGCACCCGCCAGACAAACACCTACGAGCAGTACTTC.

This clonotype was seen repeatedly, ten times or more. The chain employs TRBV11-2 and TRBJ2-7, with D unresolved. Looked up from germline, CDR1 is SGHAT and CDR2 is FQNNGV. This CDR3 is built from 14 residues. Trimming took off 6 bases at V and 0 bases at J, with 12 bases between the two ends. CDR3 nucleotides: TGTGCCAGCAGGGCCGCGCTGGCCTCCTACGAGCAGTACTTC. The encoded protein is CASRAALASYEQYF.

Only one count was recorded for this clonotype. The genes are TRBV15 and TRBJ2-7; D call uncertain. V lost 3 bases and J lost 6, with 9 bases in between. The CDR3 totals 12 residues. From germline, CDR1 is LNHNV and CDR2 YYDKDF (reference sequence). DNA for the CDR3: TGTGCCACCAGCAGTTGGCCAGGCGAGCAGTACTTC. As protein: CATSSWPGEQYF.

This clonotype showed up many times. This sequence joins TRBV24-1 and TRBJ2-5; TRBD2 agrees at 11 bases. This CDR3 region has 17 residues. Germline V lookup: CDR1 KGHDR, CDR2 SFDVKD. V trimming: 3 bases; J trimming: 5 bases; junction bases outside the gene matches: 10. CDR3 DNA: TGTGCCACCAGTGATGCCCTTAGCGGGGGGGCCCGTGAGACCCAGTACTTC. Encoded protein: CATSDALSGGARETQYF.

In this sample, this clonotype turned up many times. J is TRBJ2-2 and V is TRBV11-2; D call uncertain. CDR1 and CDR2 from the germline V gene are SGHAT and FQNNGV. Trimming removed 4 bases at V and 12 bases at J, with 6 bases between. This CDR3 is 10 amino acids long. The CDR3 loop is CASSWSKLFF. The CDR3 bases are TGTGCCAGCAGCTGGTCAAAGCTGTTTTTT.

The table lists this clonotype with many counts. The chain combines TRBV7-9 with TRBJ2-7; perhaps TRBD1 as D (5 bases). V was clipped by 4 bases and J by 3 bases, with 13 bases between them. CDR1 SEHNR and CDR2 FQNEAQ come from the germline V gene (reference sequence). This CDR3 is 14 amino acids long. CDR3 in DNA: TGTGCCAGCAGCTCCTCCATGACAGTCTACGAGCAGTACTTC. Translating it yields CASSSSMTVYEQYF.

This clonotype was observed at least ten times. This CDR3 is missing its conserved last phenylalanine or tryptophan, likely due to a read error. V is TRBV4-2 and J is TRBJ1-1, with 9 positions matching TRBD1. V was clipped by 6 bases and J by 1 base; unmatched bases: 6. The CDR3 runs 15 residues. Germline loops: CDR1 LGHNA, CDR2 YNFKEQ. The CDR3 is CASRKWDRANTEAFL. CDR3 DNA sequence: TGTGCCAGCAGGAAATGGGACAGGGCGAACACTGAAGCTTTCCTT.

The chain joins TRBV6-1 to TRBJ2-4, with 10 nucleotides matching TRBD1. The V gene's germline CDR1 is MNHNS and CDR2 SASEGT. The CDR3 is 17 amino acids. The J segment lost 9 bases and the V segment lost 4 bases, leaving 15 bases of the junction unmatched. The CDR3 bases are TGTGCCAGCAGTGGGGGTGGGAGGACAGGGGGATTAGGCATTCAGTACTTC. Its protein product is CASSGGGRTGGLGIQYF.

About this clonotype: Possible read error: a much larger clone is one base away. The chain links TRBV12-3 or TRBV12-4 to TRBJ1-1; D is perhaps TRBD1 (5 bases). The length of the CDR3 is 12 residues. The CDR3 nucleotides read TGTGCCAGCAGTTTATGGGGCCCTGAAGCTTGCTTT. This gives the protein CASSLWGPEACF.

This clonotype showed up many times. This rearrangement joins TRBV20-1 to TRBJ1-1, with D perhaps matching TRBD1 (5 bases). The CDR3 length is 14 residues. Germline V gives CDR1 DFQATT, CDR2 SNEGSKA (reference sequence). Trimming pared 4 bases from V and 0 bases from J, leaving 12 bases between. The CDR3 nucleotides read TGCAGTGCTACCCGCGGACACATGAACACTGAAGCTTTCTTT. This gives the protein CSATRGHMNTEAFF.

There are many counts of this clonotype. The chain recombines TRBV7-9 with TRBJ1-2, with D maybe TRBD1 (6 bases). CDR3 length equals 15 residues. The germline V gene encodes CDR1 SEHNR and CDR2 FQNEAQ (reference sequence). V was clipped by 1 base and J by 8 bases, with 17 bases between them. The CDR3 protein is CASSLGVGQPSGYTF. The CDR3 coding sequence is TGTGCCAGCAGCTTAGGTGTAGGACAGCCCTCGGGCTACACCTTC. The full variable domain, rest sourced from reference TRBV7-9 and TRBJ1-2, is DTGVSQNPRHKITKRGQNVTFRCDPISEHNRLYWYRQTLGQGPEFLTYFQNEAQLEKSRLLSDRFSAERPKGSFSTLEIQRTEQGDSAMYLCASSLGVGQPSGYTFGSGTRLTVV.

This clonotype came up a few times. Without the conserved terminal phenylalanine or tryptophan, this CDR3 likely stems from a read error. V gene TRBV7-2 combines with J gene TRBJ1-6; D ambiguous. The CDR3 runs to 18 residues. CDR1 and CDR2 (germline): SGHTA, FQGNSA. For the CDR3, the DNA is TGTGCCAACAGCTTCGGCGTAAGGGTCCTTCGGAGGGATTCACCCCTCCACCTT. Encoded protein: CANSFGVRVLRRDSPLHL.

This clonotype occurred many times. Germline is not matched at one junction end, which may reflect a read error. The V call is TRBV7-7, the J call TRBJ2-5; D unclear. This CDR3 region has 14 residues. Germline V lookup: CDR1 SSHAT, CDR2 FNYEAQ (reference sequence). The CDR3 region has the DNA TGTGCTAGCAGCTTAGATGGGGTACAAGAGACCCAGTACTTC. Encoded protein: CASSLDGVQETQYF. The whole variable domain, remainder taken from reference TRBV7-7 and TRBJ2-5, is GAGVSQSPRYKVTKRGQDVTLRCDPISSHATLYWYQQALGQGPEFLTYFNYEAQPDKSGLPSDRFSAERPEGSISTLTIQRTEQRDSAMYRCASSLDGVQETQYFGPGTRLLVL.

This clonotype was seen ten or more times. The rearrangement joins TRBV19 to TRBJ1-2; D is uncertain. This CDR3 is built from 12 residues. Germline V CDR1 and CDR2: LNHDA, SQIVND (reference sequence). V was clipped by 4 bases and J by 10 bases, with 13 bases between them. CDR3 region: CASSSRGSSYTF. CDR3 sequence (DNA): TGTGCCAGTAGTAGCCGTGGCAGCTCCTACACCTTC.

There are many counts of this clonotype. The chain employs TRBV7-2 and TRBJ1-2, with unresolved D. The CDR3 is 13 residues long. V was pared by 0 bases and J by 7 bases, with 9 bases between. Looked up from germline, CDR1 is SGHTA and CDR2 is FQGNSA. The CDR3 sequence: CASSLAPRSGYTF. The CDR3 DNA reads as TGTGCCAGCAGCTTAGCCCCAAGAAGTGGCTACACCTTC.

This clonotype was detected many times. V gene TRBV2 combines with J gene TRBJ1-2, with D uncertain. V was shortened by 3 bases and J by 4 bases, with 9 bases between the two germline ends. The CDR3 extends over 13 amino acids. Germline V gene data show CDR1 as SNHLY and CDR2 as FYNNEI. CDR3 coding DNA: TGTGCCAGCAGTGAGGTCGGGGTCTATGGCTACACCTTC. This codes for CASSEVGVYGYTF.

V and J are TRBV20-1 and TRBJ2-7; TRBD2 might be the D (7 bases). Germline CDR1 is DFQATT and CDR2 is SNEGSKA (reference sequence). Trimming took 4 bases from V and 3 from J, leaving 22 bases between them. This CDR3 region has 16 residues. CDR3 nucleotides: TGCAGTGCTACGGAAATAGGCGGGGGCCGAAGCTACGAGCAGTACTTC. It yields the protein CSATEIGGGRSYEQYF.

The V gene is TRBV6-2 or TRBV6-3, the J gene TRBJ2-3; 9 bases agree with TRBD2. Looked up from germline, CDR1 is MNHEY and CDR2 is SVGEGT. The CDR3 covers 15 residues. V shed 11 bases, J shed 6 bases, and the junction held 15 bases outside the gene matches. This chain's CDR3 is CAGAKLAGSMDTQYF. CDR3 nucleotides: TGTGCCGGGGCGAAGCTAGCGGGGTCCATGGATACGCAGTATTTT.

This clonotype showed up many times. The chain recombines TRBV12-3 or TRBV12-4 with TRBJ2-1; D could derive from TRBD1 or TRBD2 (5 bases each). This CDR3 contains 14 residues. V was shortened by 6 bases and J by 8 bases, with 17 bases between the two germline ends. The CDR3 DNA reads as TGTGCCAGCAGGATCTCGGGACCCCGATATGAGCAGTTCTTC. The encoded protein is CASRISGPRYEQFF.

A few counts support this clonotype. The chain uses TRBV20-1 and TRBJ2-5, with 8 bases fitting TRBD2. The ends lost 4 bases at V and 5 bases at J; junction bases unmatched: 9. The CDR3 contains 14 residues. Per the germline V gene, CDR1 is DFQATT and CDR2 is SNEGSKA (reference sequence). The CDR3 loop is CSATSGTSGETQYF. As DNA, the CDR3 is TGCAGTGCTACCTCCGGGACTAGTGGGGAGACCCAGTACTTC.

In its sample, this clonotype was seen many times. CDR3 loop: CSVIEADRKAFF. The CDR3 coding sequence is TGCAGTGTGATTGAAGCGGACAGGAAAGCTTTCTTT. This sequence joins TRBV29-1 and TRBJ1-1; 7 bases map to TRBD1. Germline CDR1 SQVTM, CDR2 ANQGSEA. This CDR3 has 12 residues.

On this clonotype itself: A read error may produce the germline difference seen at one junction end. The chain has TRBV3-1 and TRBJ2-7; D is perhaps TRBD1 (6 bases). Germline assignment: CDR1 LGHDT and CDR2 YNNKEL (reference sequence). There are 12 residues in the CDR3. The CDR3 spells CASSLQGDDQYF. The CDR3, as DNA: TGTGCCAGCAGCCTACAGGGCGACGATCAGTACTTC.

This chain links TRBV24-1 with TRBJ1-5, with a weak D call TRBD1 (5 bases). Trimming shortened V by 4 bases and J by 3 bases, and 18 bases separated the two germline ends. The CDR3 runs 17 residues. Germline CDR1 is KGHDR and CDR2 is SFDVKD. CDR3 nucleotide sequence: TGTGCCACCAGTGACCACGGGACCAGTCCAAACAATCAGCCCCAGCATTTT. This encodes CATSDHGTSPNNQPQHF.

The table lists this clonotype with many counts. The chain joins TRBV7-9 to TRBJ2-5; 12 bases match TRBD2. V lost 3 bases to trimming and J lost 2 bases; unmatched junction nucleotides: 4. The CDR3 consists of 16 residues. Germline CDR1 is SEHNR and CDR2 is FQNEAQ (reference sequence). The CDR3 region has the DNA TGTGCCAGCAGCTTCGGACTAGCGGGATTACAAGAGACCCAGTACTTC. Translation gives CASSFGLAGLQETQYF. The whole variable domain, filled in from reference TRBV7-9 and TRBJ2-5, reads DTGVSQNPRHKITKRGQNVTFRCDPISEHNRLYWYRQTLGQGPEFLTYFQNEAQLEKSRLLSDRFSAERPKGSFSTLEIQRTEQGDSAMYLCASSFGLAGLQETQYFGPGTRLLVL.

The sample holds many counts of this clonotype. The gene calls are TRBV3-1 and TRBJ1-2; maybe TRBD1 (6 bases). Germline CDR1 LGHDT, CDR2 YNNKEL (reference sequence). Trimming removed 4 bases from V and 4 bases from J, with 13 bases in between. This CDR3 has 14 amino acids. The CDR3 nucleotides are TGTGCCAGCAGCCCCCGGGGGCAGGTCTATGGCTACACCTTC. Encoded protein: CASSPRGQVYGYTF.

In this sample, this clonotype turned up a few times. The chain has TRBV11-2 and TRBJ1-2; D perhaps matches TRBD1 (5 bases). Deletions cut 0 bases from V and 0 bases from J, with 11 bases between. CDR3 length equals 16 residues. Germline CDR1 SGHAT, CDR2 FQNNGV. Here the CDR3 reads CASSLDDRPSNYGYTF. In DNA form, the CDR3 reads TGTGCCAGCAGCTTAGATGACAGACCTTCTAACTATGGCTACACCTTC.

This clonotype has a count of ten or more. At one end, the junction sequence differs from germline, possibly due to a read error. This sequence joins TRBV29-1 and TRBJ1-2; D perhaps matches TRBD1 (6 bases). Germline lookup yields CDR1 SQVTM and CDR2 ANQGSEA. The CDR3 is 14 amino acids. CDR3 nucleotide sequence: TGCAGCGTCGAAGGGGGAGGCCCGCGGGATGGCTACACCTTC. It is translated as CSVEGGGPRDGYTF.

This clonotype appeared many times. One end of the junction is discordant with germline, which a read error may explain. CDR3 DNA sequence: TGTGCCAGCAGCTCCGACAAGGCTTCCGCCTTC. The encoded protein is CASSSDKASAF. This chain joins TRBV7-2 and TRBJ1-2; D is ambiguous. There are 11 residues in the CDR3. Germline V gene sequence: CDR1 SGHTA, CDR2 FQGNSA.

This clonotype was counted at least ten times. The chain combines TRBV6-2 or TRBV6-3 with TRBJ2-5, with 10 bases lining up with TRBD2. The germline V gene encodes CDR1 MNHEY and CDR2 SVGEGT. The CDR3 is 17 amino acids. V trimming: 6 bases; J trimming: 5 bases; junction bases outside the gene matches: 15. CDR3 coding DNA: TGTGCCAGCAGACGTACTAGCGGGGACGACCCCAACGAGACCCAGTACTTC. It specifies CASRRTSGDDPNETQYF.

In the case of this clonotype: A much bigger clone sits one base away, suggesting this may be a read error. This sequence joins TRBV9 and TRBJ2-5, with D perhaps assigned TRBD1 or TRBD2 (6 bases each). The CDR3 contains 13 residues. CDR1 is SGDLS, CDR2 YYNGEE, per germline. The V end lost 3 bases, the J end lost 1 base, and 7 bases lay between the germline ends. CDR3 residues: CASSAGAQETQYF. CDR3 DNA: TGTGCCAGCAGCGCGGGGGCCCAAGAGACCCAGTACTTC.

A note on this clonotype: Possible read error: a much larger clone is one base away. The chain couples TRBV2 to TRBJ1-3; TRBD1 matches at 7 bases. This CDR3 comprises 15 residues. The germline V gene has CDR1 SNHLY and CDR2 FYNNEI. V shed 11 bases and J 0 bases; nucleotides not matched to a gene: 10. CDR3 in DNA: TGTGCCTATGTCTGGACAGGAGACTCTGGAAACACCATATATTTT. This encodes CAYVWTGDSGNTIYF.